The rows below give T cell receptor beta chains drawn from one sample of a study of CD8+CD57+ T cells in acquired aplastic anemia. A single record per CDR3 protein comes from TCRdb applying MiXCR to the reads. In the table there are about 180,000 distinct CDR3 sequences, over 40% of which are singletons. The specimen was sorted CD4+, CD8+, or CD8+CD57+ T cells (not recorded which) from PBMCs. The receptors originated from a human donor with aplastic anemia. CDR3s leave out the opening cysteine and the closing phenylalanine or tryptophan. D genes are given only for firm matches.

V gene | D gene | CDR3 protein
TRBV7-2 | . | ASSLAGATGELF
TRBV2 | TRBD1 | ASRPIQGAHGYT
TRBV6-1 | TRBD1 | ASSENPQGRAF
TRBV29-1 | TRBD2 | SVETSGAYEQY
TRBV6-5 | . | ASSYKGEAF
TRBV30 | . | AWTTGRDNSPLH
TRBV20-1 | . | SAGNSFNYGYT
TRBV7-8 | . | ASSFKVGNTIY
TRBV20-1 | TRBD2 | SAREAPVSGTRGTDTQY
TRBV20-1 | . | SARPEKDTQY
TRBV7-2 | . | ASSQGQWNTEAF
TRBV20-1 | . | SARYRLEETQY
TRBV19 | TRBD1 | ASSIPGQGGEQY
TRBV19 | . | ASSPITLRDRQY
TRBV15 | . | ATSSRFGKLGYEQY
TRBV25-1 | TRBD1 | ARVDRGETEAF
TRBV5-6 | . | ASSLSPDSNYGYT
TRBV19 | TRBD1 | ASMKDRVSNQPQH
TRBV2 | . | ASRLQGHEQY
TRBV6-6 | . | ASRVGPQH
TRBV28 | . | ASSLIGNNYGYT
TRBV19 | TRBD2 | ASSILAGNQETQY
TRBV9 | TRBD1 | ASSVGTGGSYEQY
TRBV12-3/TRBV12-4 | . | ASSLTHSSYEQY
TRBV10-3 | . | AIRTTGSDGEQF
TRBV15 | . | ATRGAGAGNTIY
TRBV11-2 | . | ASSPYGGLEPTGELF
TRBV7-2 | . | ASSSEYEQY
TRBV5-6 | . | ASSSRQYSNQPQH
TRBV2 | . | ASKDGRNQPQH
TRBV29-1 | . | SVVWGAYEQY
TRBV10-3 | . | AISESPLDTQY
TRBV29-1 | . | SVRQAPESYEQY
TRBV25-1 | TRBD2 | ASSITAGAYNEQF
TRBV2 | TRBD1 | AIHPGQGEEKLF
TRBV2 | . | ASSDPRGTEAF
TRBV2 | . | ASSDYWVQETQY
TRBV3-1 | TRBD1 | ASSQEGRGIGT
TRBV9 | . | ASSPGEGRPYGYT
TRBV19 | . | ASSTDSTASYEQY
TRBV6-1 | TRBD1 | ASRSTGGSSEQY
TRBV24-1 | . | ATSDSQPGTQETQY
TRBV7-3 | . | ASSLNRAAINTGELF
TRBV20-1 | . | SARESSGKGGTEAF
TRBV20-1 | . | SARDVNSVDGIFHEQF
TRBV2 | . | ASSEGGRYEQY
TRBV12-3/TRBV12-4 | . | ASLSPGANVLT
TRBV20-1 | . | SARYSSYEQY
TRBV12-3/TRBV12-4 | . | ASTIVLNTGELF
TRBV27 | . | ASSFTGLMDTQY
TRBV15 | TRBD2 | ATSSSGRATDTQY
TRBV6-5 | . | ASSYWGREVTETQY
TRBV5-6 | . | ASSSGAGYNEQF
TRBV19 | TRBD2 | ASSPRGLAGGLTGELF
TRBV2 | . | ANADRVSYT
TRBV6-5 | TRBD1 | ASRLDRGRTEAF
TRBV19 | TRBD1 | ASSATGGKGDTQY
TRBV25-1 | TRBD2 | ASSVAGDIKETQY